This TCR beta chain was captured in a study of blood T cell repertoires in COVID-19. Turning to the study itself: Donors in the United States, Italy and Spain gave samples during acute or convalescent COVID-19. The cDNA or gDNA used as material had been derived from T cells, B-cell-depleted T cells, or PBMCs.

Germline CDR1 reads SGHRS; CDR2 reads YFSETQ. CDR3 length: 18 amino acids. The junction had 10 bases not matched to a gene; V was cut back by 4 bases and J by 0 bases. As originally analysed: Quantification of nucleated cells was approximated via reference gene primer amplification. Sequenced by immunoSEQ multiplex PCR; TCRdb stores in-frame clones only, minus some. The DNA gave D and trimming, while V, J and clone size come from that table. The repertoire has some 70,000 clones, more than 60% of them found once; the top ten carry approximately 10%. The chain is built from TRBV5-1 and TRBJ1-4, with 9 nucleotides matching TRBD1. The sequencing input was peripheral blood. The sequence was collected from a woman aged 45-65 years with acute or convalescent COVID-19. CDR3 DNA sequence: TGCGCCAGCAGCGGGGGACAGGGAGGACCCCCAACTAATGAAAAACTGTTTTTT. It codes for CASSGGQGGPPTNEKLFF.